The rows below give T cell receptor beta chains drawn from one sample of a study of CD4+ T cells in melanoma. The table came from immunoSEQ multiplex PCR; TCRdb's copy has only in-frame clones and leaves some out. The repertoire includes 50,000 or so clones, 89% of them detected once, and roughly 10% sits in the top ten. Sequenced input: peripheral blood. These receptors were collected from a human donor with melanoma. Both conserved end residues are part of each CDR3. A D gene is named only where the DNA matches it firmly. Not every row has a clone size; where given, it reads once, few, many or a size class.

d_call | cdr3_length | j_call | clone_size | v_call | cdr3_aa | cdr3_nt
NA | 16 | TRBJ1-5 | NA | TRBV15 | CATSRAGKYSNQPQHF | TGTGCCACCAGCAGAGCGGGAAAATATAGCAATCAGCCCCAGCATTTT
TRBD1 | 16 | TRBJ2-5 | NA | TRBV25-1 | CASSEWEQGRWETQYF | TGTGCCAGCAGTGAATGGGAACAGGGGCGGTGGGAGACCCAGTACTTC
TRBD2 | 17 | TRBJ2-7 | few | TRBV7-8 | CASSLATSSGVSYEQYF | TGTGCCAGCAGCTTAGCAACCTCTAGCGGGGTCTCCTACGAGCAGTACTTC
NA | 14 | TRBJ2-2 | NA | TRBV10-3 | CAISGTENTGELFF | TGTGCCATCAGTGGTACAGAGAACACCGGGGAGCTGTTTTTT
TRBD2 | 18 | TRBJ2-1 | NA | TRBV11-2 | CASSTPPPGLAGRNEQFF | TGTGCCAGCAGCACCCCCCCGCCGGGACTAGCGGGGAGGAATGAGCAGTTCTTC
TRBD1 | 15 | TRBJ1-4 | NA | TRBV27 | CASGPWTGVHEKLFF | TGTGCCAGCGGGCCCTGGACAGGGGTACATGAAAAACTGTTTTTT
NA | 14 | TRBJ2-3 | NA | TRBV6-1 | CASSAQLITDTQYF | TGTGCCAGCAGTGCCCAGTTGATCACAGATACGCAGTATTTT
NA | 11 | TRBJ1-1 | NA | TRBV5-8 | CASSSALEAFF | TGTGCCAGCAGCTCGGCACTGGAAGCTTTCTTT
NA | 11 | TRBJ1-2 | NA | TRBV9 | CASSAPNGYTF | TGTGCCAGCAGCGCGCCAAATGGCTACACCTTC
NA | 15 | TRBJ1-3 | NA | TRBV11-2 | CASSLVWYSGNTIYF | TGTGCCAGCAGCTTAGTTTGGTACTCTGGAAACACCATATATTTT
NA | 14 | TRBJ2-7 | few | TRBV7-9 | CASSLYGNPYEQYF | TGTGCCAGCAGCTTATACGGCAATCCCTACGAGCAGTACTTC
TRBD1 | 15 | TRBJ1-3 | NA | TRBV30 | CAWNPTGGSGNTIYF | TGTGCCTGGAACCCGACAGGGGGCTCTGGAAACACCATATATTTT
NA | 13 | TRBJ2-4 | NA | TRBV30 | CAWMGLAKNIQYF | TGTGCCTGGATGGGGTTAGCCAAAAACATTCAGTACTTC
NA | 14 | TRBJ2-5 | NA | TRBV2 | CASSAPDLEETQYF | TGTGCCAGCAGCGCACCGGACTTGGAAGAGACCCAGTACTTC
TRBD1 | 15 | TRBJ1-1 | NA | TRBV7-9 | CASSSMSRQGTEAFF | TGTGCCAGCAGCTCGATGTCGAGACAGGGCACTGAAGCTTTCTTT
TRBD2 | 13 | TRBJ2-1 | NA | TRBV6-5 | CASSYGGGNEQFF | TGTGCCAGCAGTTACGGGGGGGGGAATGAGCAGTTCTTC
TRBD1 | 13 | TRBJ1-4 | few | TRBV29-1 | CSVKTGGNEKLFF | TGCAGCGTAAAGACAGGGGGGAATGAAAAACTGTTTTTT
TRBD1 | 15 | TRBJ2-3 | few | TRBV29-1 | CSVDMGQGSTDTQYF | TGCAGCGTTGATATGGGACAGGGTAGCACAGATACGCAGTATTTT
NA | 17 | TRBJ1-6 | NA | TRBV4-2 | CASSQDPPPGMRSPLHF | TGTGCCAGCAGCCAAGATCCCCCCCCGGGGATGCGATCACCCCTCCACTTT
TRBD1 | 12 | TRBJ1-2 | NA | TRBV28 | CASSLLRQGLYF | TGTGCCAGCAGTTTATTGAGACAGGGTCTGTACTTC
TRBD1 | 16 | TRBJ2-2 | NA | TRBV4-1 | CASSHLGQRNTGELFF | TGCGCCAGCAGCCATTTGGGACAGAGAAACACCGGGGAGCTGTTTTTT
NA | 11 | TRBJ2-2 | NA | TRBV10-3 | CAIRRTGELFF | TGTGCCATCAGAAGGACCGGGGAGCTGTTTTTT
TRBD1 | 15 | TRBJ2-3 | few | TRBV7-9 | CASSLDRGTTDTQYF | TGTGCCAGCAGCTTAGACAGGGGGACAACAGATACGCAGTATTTT
TRBD2 | 13 | TRBJ2-7 | NA | TRBV27 | CASKTGGGDEQYF | TGTGCCAGCAAGACGGGGGGGGGTGACGAGCAGTACTTC
NA | 17 | TRBJ1-6 | NA | TRBV7-3 | CASSLRGRSAYNSPLHF | TGTGCCAGCAGCTTAAGGGGGCGGTCGGCCTATAATTCACCCCTCCACTTT
NA | 15 | TRBJ2-1 | NA | TRBV11-1 | CASSLVHSPYNEQFF | TGTGCCAGCAGCTTAGTTCATAGCCCATACAATGAGCAGTTCTTC
TRBD1 | 11 | TRBJ2-7 | NA | TRBV30 | CASQTGGEQYF | TGTGCCTCTCAAACAGGGGGCGAGCAGTACTTC
NA | 12 | TRBJ1-2 | medium-sized | TRBV4-1 | CASSQERSGYTF | TGCGCCAGCAGCCAAGAAAGGTCAGGCTACACCTTC
NA | 14 | TRBJ2-7 | NA | TRBV10-3 | CAISESEIGYEQYF | TGTGCCATCAGTGAGTCGGAAATTGGATACGAGCAGTACTTC
NA | 13 | TRBJ1-1 | NA | TRBV4-1 | CASSQEGRAEAFF | TGCGCCAGCAGCCAAGAAGGCCGGGCTGAAGCTTTCTTT
NA | 11 | TRBJ1-4 | once | TRBV30 | CAWRRGEKLFF | TGTGCCTGGAGACGGGGTGAAAAACTGTTTTTT
NA | 14 | TRBJ1-2 | few | TRBV28 | CASSLSGTNYGYTF | TGTGCCAGCAGTTTATCGGGGACCAACTATGGCTACACCTTC
NA | 16 | TRBJ1-2 | NA | TRBV5-1 | CASSLSVGTELYGYTF | TGCGCCAGCAGCTTAAGTGTCGGGACGGAGCTCTATGGCTACACCTTC
TRBD1 | 18 | TRBJ2-7 | NA | TRBV5-6 | CASSFRKWVDRRSYEQYF | TGTGCCAGCAGCTTCAGGAAGTGGGTGGACAGGCGATCCTACGAGCAGTACTTC
NA | 14 | TRBJ1-4 | NA | TRBV5-1 | CASSPQGENEKLFF | TGCGCCAGCAGCCCCCAGGGAGAAAATGAAAAACTGTTTTTT
NA | 19 | TRBJ2-1 | once | TRBV27 | CASSFLKTTTVSSYNEQFF | TGTGCCAGCAGTTTCCTCAAGACTACAACAGTGAGCTCCTACAATGAGCAGTTCTTC
TRBD1 | 15 | TRBJ2-2 | NA | TRBV29-1 | CSVEPYPGGTGELFF | TGCAGCGTCGAACCCTACCCAGGGGGCACCGGGGAGCTGTTTTTT
TRBD1 | 15 | TRBJ2-1 | NA | TRBV6-4 | CASSVRQGFGDEQFF | TGTGCCAGCAGTGTCCGACAGGGTTTTGGCGATGAGCAGTTCTTC
NA | 15 | TRBJ1-1 | NA | TRBV29-1 | CSVMTGLQVNTEAFF | TGCAGCGTGATGACAGGCCTGCAGGTGAACACTGAAGCTTTCTTT
TRBD1 | 11 | TRBJ1-2 | NA | TRBV29-1 | CSGQGDYGYTF | TGCAGCGGACAGGGGGACTATGGCTACACCTTC
NA | 14 | TRBJ1-6 | NA | TRBV2 | CASSQGIGNSPLHF | TGTGCCAGCAGCCAGGGGATAGGAAATTCACCCCTCCACTTT
TRBD2 | 13 | TRBJ2-1 | NA | TRBV25-1 | CASSEWAGGRQFF | TGTGCCAGCAGTGAGTGGGCGGGGGGGAGGCAGTTCTTC
TRBD2 | 13 | TRBJ2-7 | NA | TRBV6-1 | CASSDRGVDEQYF | TGTGCCAGCAGTGATCGGGGGGTCGACGAGCAGTACTTC
TRBD2 | 16 | TRBJ2-5 | NA | TRBV7-9 | CASSLRSSGGEETQYF | TGTGCCAGCAGCTTAAGGTCTAGCGGGGGGGAAGAGACCCAGTACTTC